A few counts support the clone carrying this TCR beta chain. Germline V lookup: CDR1 SGHTA, CDR2 FQGNSA. V was pared by 7 bases and J by 2 bases, with 8 bases of the junction left unmatched. CDR3 length: 14 amino acids. The sample originates from a study of beta chain features in type 1 diabetes. As every portion of the isolated RNA was reverse transcribed, the sequencing read expressed TCRB transcripts. Clones were read by immunoSEQ multiplex PCR, and TCRdb kept only the in-frame ones, dropping some. The top ten clones hold about 0.025% of a sample with fewer than 900,000 clones, roughly a sixth of them seen once.

V and J are TRBV7-2 and TRBJ2-7, with 7 bases matching TRBD1. Sequenced material: naive CD4+ T cells from blood. This TCR was sampled from a woman under 30 in good health. This CDR3 reads CASTKTGPPYEQYF. The CDR3, as DNA: TGTGCCAGCACTAAGACAGGGCCACCCTACGAGCAGTACTTC. The variable domain in full, with the rest retrieved from reference TRBV7-2 and TRBJ2-7, is GAGVSQSPSNKVTEKGKDVELRCDPISGHTALYWYRQSLGQGLEFLIYFQGNSAPDKSGLPSDRFSAERTGGSVSTLTIQRTQQEDSAVYLCASTKTGPPYEQYFGPGTRLTVT.